The clone carrying this TCR beta chain occurred once. Its antigen remains unknown. Additional DNA sequences in this sample encode the identical CDR3. Here immunoSEQ multiplex PCR was the method, and the copy in TCRdb shows in-frame clones only, minus some. The table shows about 200,000 clones, with 90% to 95% occurring only once. J was trimmed by 4 bases and V by 5 bases; bases with no gene match: 2. The CDR3 sequence is 13 residues long. Per the germline V gene, CDR1 is MNHEY and CDR2 is SMNVEV (reference sequence). This sample was taken from a study of T cell responses to AZD1222 COVID-19 vaccine. Study-wide results and limits: Donors were largely white British and mainly female; clonal diversity was possibly underestimated. Spike-wide coverage was observed for vaccine-associated CD4 TCRs, with dominant responses at 160-218 and 743-854. Seropositive at baseline were only a handful of AZD1222 recipients.

The TCR originated in an adult who received the AZD1222 COVID-19 vaccine. V and J are TRBV27 and TRBJ1-2; the match to TRBD1 covers 9 bases. Source: peripheral blood, taken 28 days after the second AZD1222 dose. CDR3 region: CASSLTGGYGYTF. The CDR3 DNA is TGTGCCAGCAGTCTGACAGGGGGCTATGGCTACACCTTC.